This is a list of T cell receptor beta chains from one sample in a study of T cells in Graves' hyperthyroidism and ophthalmopathy. TCRdb re-analysed the multiplex PCR reads in MiXCR, keeping a single row per CDR3 protein. The data contain 300,000 or so distinct CDR3 sequences, 18% of them singletons. Sequences were obtained from blood. These receptors all come from a woman aged 45-65 years with Graves' hyperthyroidism. The CDR3 runs from the conserved cysteine through the conserved F or W. A D gene is named only where the DNA matches it firmly. A row's size may be missing; if present it is once, few, many or a size class.

few TRBJ2-3 TRBD2 TRBV19 TGTGCCAGTAGGCAGACTAGCGGGACTACAGATACGCAGTATTTT CASRQTSGTTDTQYF
few TRBJ2-1 . TRBV28 TGTGCCAGCAGTTTCGTACAGGGAGGCAATGAGCAGTTCTTC CASSFVQGGNEQFF
few TRBJ2-7 TRBD1 TRBV3-1 TGTGCCAGCAGCCAAAACCGGGACAGCTATGAGCAGTACTTC CASSQNRDSYEQYF
. TRBJ2-3 TRBD2 TRBV11-2 TGTGCCAGCAGCTCAATCATAGCGGGAGGGGTCGCAGATACGCAGTATTTT CASSSIIAGGVADTQYF
many TRBJ2-3 . TRBV12-3/TRBV12-4 TGTGCCAGCAGTTTAGCGCGAGGCTCAATCACAGATACGCAGTATTTT CASSLARGSITDTQYF
many TRBJ2-3 . TRBV11-1 TGTGCCAGCAGCTTAGAAATGAAAGAGAGAGATACGCAGTATTTT CASSLEMKERDTQYF
few TRBJ2-7 . TRBV30 TGTGCCTGGAGTGTACTTGAAAAAGGTTACGAGCAGCACTTC CAWSVLEKGYEQHF
. TRBJ2-2 TRBD1 TRBV10-3 TGTGCCATCAGTTATAGACAGGGGGCAACCGGGGAGCTGTTTTTT CAISYRQGATGELFF
few TRBJ2-3 . TRBV9 TGTGCCAGCAGCGTAGTAACAGACACAGATACGCAGTATTTT CASSVVTDTDTQYF
. TRBJ1-2 TRBD1 TRBV5-1 TGCGCCAGCAGCGTCGGGACAGGGGGTGACTATGGCTACACCTTC CASSVGTGGDYGYTF
many TRBJ1-1 . TRBV18 TGTGCCAGCTCACCGGAGTCGAACACTGAAGCTTTCTTT CASSPESNTEAFF
few TRBJ2-1 TRBD2 TRBV20-1 TGCAGTGCTAGAGGTTCTGGCGGGAGGGCTTACAATGAGCAGTTCTTC CSARGSGGRAYNEQFF
. TRBJ1-2 TRBD1 TRBV6-5 TGTGCCAGCAGTTGGACAGGGTCGGGCTACACCTTC CASSWTGSGYTF
many TRBJ2-5 . TRBV11-2 TGTGCCAGCAGCCAGCTGGAGGCTGGGAGGGAGACCCAGTACTTC CASSQLEAGRETQYF
. TRBJ2-7 TRBD1 TRBV27 TGTGCCAGCAGTTTATCCGGGACAGCTTACGAGCAGTACTTC CASSLSGTAYEQYF
many TRBJ2-2 TRBD2 TRBV3-1 TGTGCCAGCAGCCAACGAGCGGGAGTAAGCACCGGGGAGCTGTTTTTT CASSQRAGVSTGELFF
. TRBJ2-7 TRBD2 TRBV28 TGTGCCTGCACTAACGGGAGGGCCTACGAGCAGTACTTC CACTNGRAYEQYF
. TRBJ2-5 . TRBV7-9 TGTGCCAGCAGCCGCCCCTCGGACCTTATGGAGACCCAGTACTTC CASSRPSDLMETQYF
. TRBJ2-3 TRBD2 TRBV20-1 TGCAGTGCTAGAAGGCCTAGCGGGAGGGACACAGATACGCAGTATTTT CSARRPSGRDTDTQYF
many TRBJ1-1 . TRBV5-1 TGCGCCAGCAGCCCCCTCACGGTGGGTCAGCTGAACACTGAAGCTTTCTTT CASSPLTVGQLNTEAFF
many TRBJ2-1 TRBD2 TRBV6-1 TGTGCCAGCAAGGATCTGGCTAGCGGTTCCTACAATGAGCAGTTCTTC CASKDLASGSYNEQFF
few TRBJ2-1 . TRBV20-1 TGCAGTGCTAGGCTGGTTCTAAGTGGGGAGCAGTTCTTC CSARLVLSGEQFF
many TRBJ2-3 . TRBV7-3 TGTGCCAGCAGCCCGAACCCTGAGAATACGCAGTATTTT CASSPNPENTQYF
many TRBJ2-7 TRBD2 TRBV20-1 TGCAGTGCTACTCCCGGGGGAGGGAGTTTCGAGCAGTACTTC CSATPGGGSFEQYF
. TRBJ2-1 . TRBV7-7 TGTGCTAGCAGCGCATACAGGGGGCGGGGGGATGAGCAGTTCTTC CASSAYRGRGDEQFF
. TRBJ2-2 TRBD2 TRBV6-1 TGTGCCAGCAGTCCCCAGGGCGGGAGCACCGGGGAGCTGTTTTTT CASSPQGGSTGELFF
many TRBJ2-7 . TRBV11-2 TGTGCCAGCAGCAAAGGGGGGGGGGGACGACCCTACGAGCAGTACTTC CASSKGGGGRPYEQYF
. TRBJ2-1 TRBD1 TRBV29-1 TGCAGCTTGGACAGGGGGCACAATGAGCAGTTCTTC CSLDRGHNEQFF
many TRBJ2-3 . TRBV3-1 TGTGCCAGCAGCCAAGACGCTGGGTTCACAGATACGCAGTATTTT CASSQDAGFTDTQYF
. TRBJ2-1 . TRBV19 TGTGCCAGTAGTCCTCCCCCGGGACGGGCGGAGACTGTCTCCTACAATGAGCAGTTCTTC CASSPPPGRAETVSYNEQFF
. TRBJ2-4 . TRBV3-1 TGTGCCAGCAGCCAAGAGAGGGAAGCAGGAAGGGGACTCAAGTACTTC CASSQEREAGRGLKYF
. TRBJ1-3 . TRBV6-2/TRBV6-3 TGTGCCAGCAGGATAAGCTCTGGAAACACCATATATTTT CASRISSGNTIYF
many TRBJ2-2 . TRBV12-3/TRBV12-4 TGTGCCAGCAGTCCCCCCGGGACTCATCTTAACACCGGGGAGCTGTTTTTT CASSPPGTHLNTGELFF